The 26 T cell receptor beta chains presented below share a single source sample, sequenced in a study of siplizumab effects on memory and regulatory T cells. The repertoire was sequenced with immunoSEQ multiplex PCR; TCRdb's copy has only in-frame clones and lacks some. In the table there are about 56,000 clones, over 95% of which are singletons. The sequencing input was naive CD8+ T cells sorted from blood. Receptor source: a human donor in good health.

This chain links TRBV10-3 with TRBJ1-1; D call uncertain. This CDR3 is built from 15 residues. V lost 3 bases and J 1 base, leaving 12 bases between the germline ends. Germline V gene data show CDR1 as ENHRY and CDR2 as SYGVKD. The CDR3 protein is CAISEPREPNTEAFF. CDR3 sequence (DNA): TGTGCCATCAGTGAACCGCGTGAACCGAACACTGAAGCTTTCTTT.

J is TRBJ1-4 and V is TRBV13, with D possibly matching TRBD1 (5 bases). This CDR3 comprises 15 residues. The V and J ends lost 4 bases and 7 bases respectively, with 16 bases between them. Germline assignment: CDR1 PRHDT and CDR2 FYEKMQ (reference sequence). CDR3 coding DNA: TGTGCCAGCAGCTCAACCAGGGTCGGGGCTGAAAAACTGTTTTTT. Its translation: CASSSTRVGAEKLFF.

The chain uses TRBV9 and TRBJ2-5, with 14 bases lining up with TRBD2. The J call may be incorrect, as the DNA end agrees better with TRBJ2-7. Germline V gene sequence: CDR1 SGDLS, CDR2 YYNGEE. The CDR3 sequence is 14 residues long. Written as DNA, the CDR3 is TGTGCCAGCAGCGGGGGACTAGCGGGAGTCGAGCAGTACTTC. It specifies CASSGGLAGVEQYF.

The sample holds one count of this clone. This chain joins TRBV11-3 and TRBJ1-4; D is undetermined. This CDR3 region has 16 residues. Germline CDR1 and CDR2: SGHNT and YENEEA. The V and J ends lost 1 base and 2 bases respectively, with 11 bases between them. The CDR3 region is CASSLVGGSTNEKLFF. CDR3 bases: TGTGCCAGCAGCTTAGTAGGAGGGTCTACTAATGAAAAACTGTTTTTT.

This clone was recorded once. A junction end diverges from the germline sequence, so it may reflect a read error. This chain connects TRBV7-7 to TRBJ2-1; D possibly corresponds to TRBD2 (6 bases). The CDR3 is 17 amino acids. The germline gives CDR1 SSHAT, CDR2 FNYEAQ (reference sequence). The CDR3 DNA reads as TGTGCTAGCAGCTTAGGGACTTTTAGTAGCTCCTACAATGAGCAGTTCTTC. Amino acid sequence: CASSLGTFSSSYNEQFF.

The J gene is TRBJ1-2, the V gene TRBV6-5; possibly TRBD1 for D (5 bases). This CDR3 contains 11 residues. Germline CDR1 reads MNHEY; CDR2 reads SVGAGI. V was cut by 7 bases and J by 3 bases, with 6 bases left in between. In nucleotides, the CDR3 is TGTGCCAGCAAGGGGTACTATGGCTACACCTTC. This codes for CASKGYYGYTF.

V is TRBV7-9 and J is TRBJ2-5; 8 bases are a match to TRBD1. V lost 6 bases, J lost 4 bases, and 13 bases stayed unmatched. CDR1 SEHNR and CDR2 FQNEAQ come from the germline V gene (reference sequence). The CDR3 runs 16 residues. In DNA form, the CDR3 reads TGTGCCAGCAGTAACCTAGGGGACAGGAAAGGAGAGACCCAGTACTTC. Its translation is CASSNLGDRKGETQYF.

The chain combines TRBV27 with TRBJ1-2, with 7 bases aligning to TRBD1. The CDR3 spans 15 residues. The V gene's germline CDR1 is MNHEY and CDR2 SMNVEV (reference sequence). The junction had 13 bases not matched to a gene; V was cut back by 6 bases and J by 6 bases. CDR3 loop: CASSLLEGAFNGYTF. As DNA, the CDR3 is TGTGCCAGCAGCCTCCTTGAGGGGGCTTTTAATGGCTACACCTTC.

This sequence joins TRBV28 and TRBJ1-5; D unclear. This CDR3 region has 14 residues. V lost 3 bases, J lost 1 base, and 7 bases lay in between. CDR1 and CDR2 (germline): MDHEN, SYDVKM. CDR3 nucleotide sequence: TGTGCCAGCAGTTTCGTAGAGAGCAATCAGCCCCAGCATTTT. Its translation is CASSFVESNQPQHF.

This chain joins TRBV19 and TRBJ1-5; a weak D match, TRBD1 (5 bases). The germline CDR1 and CDR2 sequences are LNHDA and SQIVND (reference sequence). Trimming stripped 1 base from V and 6 bases from J, with 13 bases between. The CDR3 has 15 amino acids. The CDR3 region is CASSIGYGGGQPQHF. For the CDR3, the DNA is TGTGCCAGTAGTATAGGATACGGGGGTGGTCAGCCCCAGCATTTT.

The chain links TRBV6-5 to TRBJ1-2; tentatively, D is TRBD1 (5 bases). V lost 0 bases and J 4 bases, leaving 6 bases between the germline ends. CDR1 and CDR2 (germline): MNHEY, SVGAGI. The CDR3 length is 13 residues. CDR3 nucleotides: TGTGCCAGCAGTTACTCGGGGGGCTATGGCTACACCTTC. Translating it yields CASSYSGGYGYTF.

This sequence joins TRBV7-9 and TRBJ2-2, with D perhaps being TRBD1 or TRBD2 (5 bases each). Germline CDR1 is SEHNR and CDR2 is FQNEAQ (reference sequence). Trimming removed 4 bases at V and 8 bases at J, with 14 bases between. This CDR3 region has 14 residues. The CDR3 nucleotides read TGTGCCAGCAGCTCCCTGGGGGTAACGGGGGAGCTGTTTTTT. It yields the protein CASSSLGVTGELFF.

The chain carries TRBV6-1 and TRBJ2-3, with 7 bases aligning to TRBD2. Trimming took 7 bases from V and 4 from J; bases not matched to a gene: 11. The CDR3 covers 15 residues. Germline assignment: CDR1 MNHNS and CDR2 SASEGT. The chain's CDR3 is CASTSGEGQADTQYF. DNA for the CDR3: TGTGCCAGCACTTCTGGGGAGGGCCAGGCAGATACGCAGTATTTT.

The rearrangement links TRBV27 to TRBJ2-5; TRBD2 aligns across 7 bases. Germline V gene lookup returns CDR1 MNHEY and CDR2 SMNVEV (reference sequence). The CDR3 loop spans 14 amino acids. Trimming cost V 5 bases and J 4 bases; bases outside gene matches: 7. CDR3: CASSPVTGGETQYF. The CDR3 region has the DNA TGTGCCAGCAGTCCTGTGACGGGAGGAGAGACCCAGTACTTC.

This rearrangement joins TRBV6-4 to TRBJ2-2; TRBD2 aligns across 10 bases. The CDR3 has 16 residues. Trimming cost V 0 bases and J 5 bases; bases outside gene matches: 3. CDR1 MRHNA and CDR2 SNTAGT come from the germline V gene. The CDR3 loop reads CASSDSTSGNTGELFF. CDR3 sequence (DNA): TGTGCCAGCAGTGACTCCACTAGCGGGAATACCGGGGAGCTGTTTTTT.

This sequence joins TRBV9 and TRBJ2-1; D call uncertain. This CDR3 comprises 13 residues. With 0 bases removed from V and 5 bases from J, the gap between germline ends came to 6 bases. Germline values: CDR1 SGDLS, CDR2 YYNGEE. The CDR3 is CASSVDPNNEQFF. CDR3 bases: TGTGCCAGCAGCGTAGACCCCAACAATGAGCAGTTCTTC.

The chain combines TRBV27 with TRBJ1-1; 8 bases agree with TRBD1. There are 14 residues in the CDR3. The ends lost 6 bases at V and 3 bases at J; junction bases unmatched: 6. Germline values: CDR1 MNHEY, CDR2 SMNVEV (reference sequence). DNA of the CDR3: TGTGCCAGCAGGCCCAGGGGGCCCGACACTGAAGCTTTCTTT. It specifies CASRPRGPDTEAFF.

The chain links TRBV27 to TRBJ2-7, with TRBD2 as a possible D gene (6 bases). This CDR3 is 14 amino acids long. Germline values: CDR1 MNHEY, CDR2 SMNVEV (reference sequence). V lost 7 bases to trimming and J lost 0 bases, with 13 bases between them. The CDR3 here is CASNNRDSSYEQYF. The CDR3 DNA reads as TGTGCCAGCAACAACCGGGACTCCTCCTACGAGCAGTACTTC.

The chain is built from TRBV6-1 and TRBJ2-7; TRBD1 aligns across 7 bases. V gave up 3 bases and J gave up 3 bases; unmatched junction bases: 8. The CDR3 is 15 residues long. Germline V gene lookup returns CDR1 MNHNS and CDR2 SASEGT. Here the CDR3 reads CASSDWDRTSYEQYF. The CDR3 DNA reads as TGTGCCAGCAGTGATTGGGACAGAACAAGCTACGAGCAGTACTTC.

The chain links TRBV5-3 to TRBJ1-1; maybe TRBD1 (5 bases). TRBV5-3 is reported as an ORF; its role is uncertain. CDR3 length: 14 amino acids. V lost 2 bases and J 5 bases, leaving 13 bases between the germline ends. CDR3 sequence: CARSLGPRDTEAFF. CDR3 nucleotide sequence: TGTGCCAGAAGCTTAGGCCCCAGGGATACTGAAGCTTTCTTT.

As for this clone: The sample carries other DNA sequences with the same CDR3. The rearrangement uses TRBV28 and TRBJ2-1; D unclear. CDR3 size: 15 residues. The germline gives CDR1 MDHEN, CDR2 SYDVKM. With 2 bases removed from V and 0 bases from J, the gap between germline ends came to 8 bases. In DNA form, the CDR3 reads TGTGCCAGCAGTTTAGGCGGCAGCTCCTACAATGAGCAGTTCTTC. Protein sequence: CASSLGGSSYNEQFF.

The chain combines TRBV4-3 with TRBJ2-1; D perhaps matches TRBD2 (6 bases). Per germline, CDR1 LGHNA and CDR2 YSLEER. The CDR3 is 15 residues long. V lost 4 bases and J 6 bases, leaving 16 bases between the germline ends. As DNA, the CDR3 is TGCGCCAGCAGCCGGGGGACTCCTACGGGCAATGAGCAGTTCTTC. It encodes CASSRGTPTGNEQFF.

The rearrangement uses TRBV29-1 and TRBJ1-3, with 10 bases identical to TRBD1. Germline values: CDR1 SQVTM, CDR2 ANQGSEA. The CDR3 runs 14 residues. The J segment lost 3 bases and the V segment lost 3 bases, leaving 2 bases of the junction unmatched. The CDR3 sequence: CSVEDRGNGNTIYF. CDR3 sequence (DNA): TGCAGCGTTGAGGACAGGGGGAATGGAAACACCATATATTTT.

The chain has TRBV25-1 and TRBJ2-3, with D perhaps TRBD2 (5 bases). The CDR3 sequence is 16 residues long. Trimming shortened V by 3 bases and J by 4 bases, and 17 bases separated the two germline ends. Germline-derived CDR1 and CDR2 are MGHDK and SYGVNS. CDR3 sequence (DNA): TGTGCCAGCAGTGACTTTGGGAGAAGTCGGGCAGATACGCAGTATTTT. Translating it yields CASSDFGRSRADTQYF.

In this sample, this clone turned up once. V and J are TRBV10-3 and TRBJ1-1, with a possible D match to TRBD1 (6 bases). This CDR3 has 14 amino acids. Germline lookup yields CDR1 ENHRY and CDR2 SYGVKD. V lost 5 bases and J lost 2, with 12 bases in between. This CDR3 reads CAISPGTPNTEAFF. CDR3 in DNA: TGTGCCATCAGTCCCGGGACACCTAACACTGAAGCTTTCTTT.

This chain connects TRBV27 to TRBJ2-7, with 11 bases lining up with TRBD1. In germline, CDR1 is MNHEY, CDR2 SMNVEV (reference sequence). The V gene end was trimmed by 5 bases and the J gene end by 4 bases; junction bases not matched to a gene: 4. This CDR3 has 14 residues. The CDR3 reads CASSQGQGAYEQYF. As DNA, the CDR3 is TGTGCCAGCAGTCAAGGACAGGGGGCGTACGAGCAGTACTTC.